Listed below are T cell receptor beta chains from one sample, sequenced in a study of OX40 agonist ivuxolimab in advanced cancers. Data came from immunoSEQ multiplex PCR; TCRdb stores just in-frame clones and leaves some out. Here the sample spans 75,000 to 95,000 clones, about 87% being singletons. This material consisted of CD4+ or CD8+ T cells sorted from blood, taken in a trial of the OX40 agonist ivuxolimab. The receptors were sampled from an adult with an advanced solid tumor such as melanoma, head and neck, liver or kidney cancer. Each CDR3 is given with its conserved first and last residue. D genes are given only for firm matches. Rows give clone size only sometimes, using once, few, many, or a class for an expanded clone.

len: 14; j_gene: TRBJ1-1; v_gene: TRBV6-9; d_gene: TRBD1; abundance: -; CDR3aa: CASSYWQGALGAFF; CDR3nt: TGTGCCAGCAGTTACTGGCAGGGGGCCCTTGGAGCTTTCTTT
len: 16; j_gene: TRBJ2-3; v_gene: TRBV4-1; d_gene: -; abundance: -; CDR3aa: CASSQGTSLSTDTQYF; CDR3nt: TGCGCCAGCAGCCAAGGCACGAGCCTAAGCACAGATACGCAGTATTTT
len: 13; j_gene: TRBJ2-5; v_gene: TRBV25-1; d_gene: TRBD2; abundance: -; CDR3aa: CASRGTSQETQYF; CDR3nt: TGTGCCAGCAGGGGGACTAGCCAAGAGACCCAGTACTTC
len: 20; j_gene: TRBJ2-7; v_gene: TRBV23-1; d_gene: TRBD2; abundance: -; CDR3aa: CASSQSVSGSKKTLPGEQYF; CDR3nt: TGCGCCAGCAGTCAATCGGTCAGCGGGAGTAAAAAAACCCTCCCGGGCGAGCAGTACTTC
len: 15; j_gene: TRBJ1-2; v_gene: TRBV11-2; d_gene: -; abundance: -; CDR3aa: CASSVREEANYGYTF; CDR3nt: TGTGCCAGCAGCGTCAGGGAGGAGGCTAACTATGGCTACACCTTC
len: 13; j_gene: TRBJ2-2; v_gene: TRBV6-5; d_gene: -; abundance: -; CDR3aa: CASSYRGFGELFF; CDR3nt: TGTGCCAGCAGTTACAGGGGTTTCGGGGAGCTGTTTTTT
len: 12; j_gene: TRBJ2-7; v_gene: TRBV15; d_gene: -; abundance: -; CDR3aa: CATSKSSYEQYF; CDR3nt: TGTGCCACCAGCAAGAGTTCCTACGAGCAGTACTTC
len: 16; j_gene: TRBJ1-1; v_gene: TRBV18; d_gene: TRBD1; abundance: -; CDR3aa: CASSLFPGQMNTEAFF; CDR3nt: TGTGCCAGCTCACTATTTCCGGGACAGATGAACACTGAAGCTTTCTTT
len: 17; j_gene: TRBJ2-2; v_gene: TRBV28; d_gene: -; abundance: once; CDR3aa: CASRHAVGRERTGELFF; CDR3nt: TGTGCCAGCAGACACGCCGTGGGACGGGAGAGGACCGGGGAGCTGTTTTTT
len: 14; j_gene: TRBJ1-2; v_gene: TRBV28; d_gene: TRBD1; abundance: -; CDR3aa: CASRTPGTEYGYTF; CDR3nt: TGTGCCAGCAGGACCCCCGGGACAGAGTATGGCTACACCTTC
len: 14; j_gene: TRBJ2-7; v_gene: TRBV6-6; d_gene: -; abundance: -; CDR3aa: CASSYSNEVYEQHF; CDR3nt: TGTGCCAGCAGTTACTCGAACGAGGTCTACGAGCAGCACTTC
len: 13; j_gene: TRBJ1-5; v_gene: TRBV11-3; d_gene: -; abundance: -; CDR3aa: CASSINTGQPQHF; CDR3nt: TGTGCCAGCAGCATCAACACAGGGCAGCCCCAGCATTTT
len: 19; j_gene: TRBJ2-2; v_gene: TRBV11-2; d_gene: -; abundance: -; CDR3aa: CASSLGFAFGPRNTGELFF; CDR3nt: TGTGCCAGCAGCTTAGGCTTTGCGTTTGGGCCTAGGAACACCGGGGAGCTGTTTTTT
len: 13; j_gene: TRBJ2-7; v_gene: TRBV30; d_gene: -; abundance: -; CDR3aa: CAWSPRGAGEQYF; CDR3nt: TGTGCCTGGAGTCCGCGAGGGGCGGGGGAGCAGTACTTC